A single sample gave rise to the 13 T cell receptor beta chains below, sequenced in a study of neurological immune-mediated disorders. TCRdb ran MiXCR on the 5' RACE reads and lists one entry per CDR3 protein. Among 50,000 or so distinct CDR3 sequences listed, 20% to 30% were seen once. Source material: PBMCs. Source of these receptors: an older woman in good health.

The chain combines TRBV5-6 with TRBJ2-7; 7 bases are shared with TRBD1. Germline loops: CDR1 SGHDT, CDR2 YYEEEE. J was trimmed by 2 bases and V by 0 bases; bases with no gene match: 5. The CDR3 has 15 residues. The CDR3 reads CASSLGGQYTYEQYF. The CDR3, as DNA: TGTGCCAGCAGCTTGGGGGGACAGTACACCTACGAGCAGTACTTC.

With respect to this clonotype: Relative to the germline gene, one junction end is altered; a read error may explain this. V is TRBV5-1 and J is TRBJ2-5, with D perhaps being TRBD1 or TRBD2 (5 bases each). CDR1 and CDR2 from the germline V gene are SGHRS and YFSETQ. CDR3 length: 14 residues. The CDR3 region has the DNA TGCACCAGCAGCTTGGCTGGGACCGAGTCGGGCCAGTACTTC. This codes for CTSSLAGTESGQYF.

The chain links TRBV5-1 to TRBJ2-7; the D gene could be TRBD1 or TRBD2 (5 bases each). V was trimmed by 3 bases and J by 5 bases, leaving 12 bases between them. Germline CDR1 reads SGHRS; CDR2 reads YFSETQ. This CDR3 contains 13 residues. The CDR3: CASSSQMGDEQYF. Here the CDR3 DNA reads TGCGCCAGCAGCTCTCAGATGGGGGACGAGCAGTACTTC.

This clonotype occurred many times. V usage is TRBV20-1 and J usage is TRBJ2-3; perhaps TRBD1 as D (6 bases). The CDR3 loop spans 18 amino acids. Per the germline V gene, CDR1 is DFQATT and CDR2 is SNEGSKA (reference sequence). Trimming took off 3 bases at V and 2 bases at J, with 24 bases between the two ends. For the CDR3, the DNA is TGCAGTGCTAGGAGCAGGGGCCGCGGACCCACCACCACAGATACGCAGTATTTT. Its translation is CSARSRGRGPTTTDTQYF.

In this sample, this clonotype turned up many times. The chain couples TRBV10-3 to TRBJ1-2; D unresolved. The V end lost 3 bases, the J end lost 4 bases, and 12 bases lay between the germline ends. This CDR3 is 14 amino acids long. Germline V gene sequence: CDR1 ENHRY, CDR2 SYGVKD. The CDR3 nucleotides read TGTGCCATCAGTGAACCTGCTAGCTCCTATGGCTACACCTTC. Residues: CAISEPASSYGYTF.

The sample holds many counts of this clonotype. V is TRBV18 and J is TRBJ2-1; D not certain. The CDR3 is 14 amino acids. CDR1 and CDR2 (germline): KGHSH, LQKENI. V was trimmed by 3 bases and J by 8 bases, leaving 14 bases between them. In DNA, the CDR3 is TGTGCCAGCTCACCTCAGCAGAGTGGGTATGAGCAGTTCTTC. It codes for CASSPQQSGYEQFF.

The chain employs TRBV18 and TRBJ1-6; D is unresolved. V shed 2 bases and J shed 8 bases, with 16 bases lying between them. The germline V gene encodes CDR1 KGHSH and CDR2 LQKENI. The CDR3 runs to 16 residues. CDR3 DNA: TGTGCCAGCTCACCAGTTGCTGCTGGGAGCTATTCACCCCTCCACTTT. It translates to CASSPVAAGSYSPLHF.

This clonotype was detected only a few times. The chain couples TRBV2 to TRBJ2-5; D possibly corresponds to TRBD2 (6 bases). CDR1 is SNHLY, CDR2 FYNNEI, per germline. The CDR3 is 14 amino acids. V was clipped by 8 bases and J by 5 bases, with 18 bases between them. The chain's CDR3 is CASLPRQGGETQYF. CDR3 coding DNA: TGTGCCAGCCTCCCGAGGCAGGGAGGCGAGACCCAGTACTTC.

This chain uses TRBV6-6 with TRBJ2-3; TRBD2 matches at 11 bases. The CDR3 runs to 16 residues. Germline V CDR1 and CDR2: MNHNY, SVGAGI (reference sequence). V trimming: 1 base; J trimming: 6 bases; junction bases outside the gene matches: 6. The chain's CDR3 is CASSYWGSGRADTQYF. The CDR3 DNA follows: TGTGCCAGCAGTTACTGGGGTAGCGGGAGGGCCGATACGCAGTATTTT.

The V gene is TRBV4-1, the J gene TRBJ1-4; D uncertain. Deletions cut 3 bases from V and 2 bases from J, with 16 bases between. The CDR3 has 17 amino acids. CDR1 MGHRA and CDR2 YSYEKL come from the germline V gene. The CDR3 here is CASSHLILRTTNEKLFF. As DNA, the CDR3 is TGCGCCAGCAGCCACCTCATCCTCCGGACGACTAATGAAAAACTGTTTTTT.

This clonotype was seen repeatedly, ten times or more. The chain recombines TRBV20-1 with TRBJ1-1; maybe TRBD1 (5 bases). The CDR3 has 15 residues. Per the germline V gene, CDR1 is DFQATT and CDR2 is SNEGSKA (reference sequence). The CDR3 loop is CGSLGSLGANTEAFF. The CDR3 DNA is TGCGGCTCCTTAGGTTCGCTTGGGGCGAACACTGAAGCTTTCTTT.

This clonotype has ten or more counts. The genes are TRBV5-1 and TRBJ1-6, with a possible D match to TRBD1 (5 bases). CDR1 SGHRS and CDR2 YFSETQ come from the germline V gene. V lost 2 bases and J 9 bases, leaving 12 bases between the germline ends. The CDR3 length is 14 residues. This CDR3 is CASSFVPGSSPLHF. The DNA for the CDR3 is TGCGCCAGCAGCTTCGTTCCAGGGAGTTCACCCCTCCACTTT.

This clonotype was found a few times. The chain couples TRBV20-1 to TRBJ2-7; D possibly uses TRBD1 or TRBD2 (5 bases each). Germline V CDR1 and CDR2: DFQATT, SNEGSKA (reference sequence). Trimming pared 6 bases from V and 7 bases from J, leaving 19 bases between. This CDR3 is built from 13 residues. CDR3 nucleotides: TGCAGTGCCCCCCGGGGCAGGTTAGGGGAGCAGTACTTC. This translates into CSAPRGRLGEQYF.